Following are 15 T cell receptor beta chains from one sample sequenced in a study of T-cell memory formation after mild COVID-19. A single record per CDR3 protein comes from TCRdb applying MiXCR to the 5' RACE reads. The table lists 150,000 to 200,000 distinct CDR3 sequences, roughly 11% of them singletons, with around 3.8% in the top ten. The material sequenced was PBMCs or a T cell subset sorted from them (not recorded which). These receptors originate from a man aged 18 to 30 who had mild COVID-19 (a few samples of this study predate the infection). Cell type and time point are not known.

The chain carries TRBV7-6 and TRBJ2-3; TRBD2 might be the D (6 bases). V dropped 1 base and J dropped 0 bases, with 17 bases sitting between them. Germline-derived CDR1 and CDR2 are SGHVS and FNYEAQ. CDR3 length: 18 amino acids. This CDR3 is CASSLEWFAGSSTDTQYF. As DNA, the CDR3 is TGTGCCAGCAGCTTAGAGTGGTTCGCGGGGTCTAGCACAGATACGCAGTATTTT.

This clonotype occurred many times. The V and J genes are TRBV11-2 and TRBJ2-5; 7 bases align to TRBD2. This CDR3 has 15 residues. V lost 5 bases and J lost 5; bases outside the gene matches: 11. Germline V CDR1 and CDR2: SGHAT, FQNNGV. The CDR3 protein is CASSPLGGGWETQYF. CDR3 bases: TGTGCCAGCAGCCCCCTAGGCGGGGGTTGGGAGACCCAGTACTTC.

The J gene is TRBJ2-7, the V gene TRBV25-1, with 7 bases fitting TRBD1. The ends lost 2 bases at V and 0 bases at J; junction bases unmatched: 10. CDR3 size: 17 residues. Germline V gene sequence: CDR1 MGHDK, CDR2 SYGVNS. CDR3 sequence reads: CASSETPRGQSSYEQYV. The CDR3 DNA reads as TGTGCCAGCAGTGAAACACCGAGGGGGCAATCCTCCTACGAGCAGTACGTC.

This clonotype was counted only a few times. The chain couples TRBV5-1 to TRBJ2-1, with 7 nucleotides matching TRBD2. CDR1 and CDR2 from the germline V gene are SGHRS and YFSETQ. The length of the CDR3 is 12 residues. V dropped 4 bases and J dropped 9; count of bases not matched to a gene: 4. The CDR3 sequence is CASSGGGTEQFF. CDR3 in DNA: TGCGCCAGCAGCGGGGGGGGGACTGAGCAGTTCTTC.

This clonotype was detected a few times. The chain has TRBV20-1 and TRBJ2-7, with 8 bases fitting TRBD2. The J segment lost 4 bases and the V segment lost 3 bases, leaving 8 bases of the junction unmatched. This CDR3 has 14 amino acids. CDR1 is DFQATT, CDR2 SNEGSKA, per germline (reference sequence). The CDR3 loop is CSAREGSGGYEQYV. DNA of the CDR3: TGCAGTGCTAGGGAAGGCAGCGGGGGTTACGAGCAGTACGTC.

This rearrangement joins TRBV7-9 to TRBJ2-2; D gene uncertain. CDR1 is SEHNR and CDR2 is FQNEAQ in the germline V gene (reference sequence). The CDR3 extends over 12 amino acids. Trimming left V 2 bases short and J 7 bases short, with 5 bases between. CDR3 sequence reads: CASSLLGGELFF. The CDR3 region has the DNA TGTGCCAGCAGCTTATTAGGCGGGGAGCTGTTTTTT.

This chain links TRBV20-1 with TRBJ1-6; 8 bases map to TRBD1. From germline, CDR1 is DFQATT and CDR2 SNEGSKA (reference sequence). V lost 1 base and J lost 8; bases outside the gene matches: 1. This CDR3 comprises 13 residues. CDR3 bases: TGCAGTGCTAGAGCGACAGGGGATTCACCCCTCCACTTT. This codes for CSARATGDSPLHF.

This chain joins TRBV12-3 or TRBV12-4 and TRBJ2-7, with TRBD2 as a possible D gene (6 bases). Trimming pared 4 bases from V and 0 bases from J, leaving 10 bases between. CDR3 size: 14 residues. CDR3 region: CASSSPSDSYEQYF. CDR3 nucleotide sequence: TGTGCCAGCAGTTCCCCTAGCGACTCCTACGAGCAGTACTTC.

This clonotype was detected only a few times. The CDR3 region has the DNA TGCAGTGCTAGAGAGGCAGGGAGGGCTACAGAGACCCAGTACTTC. The encoded protein is CSAREAGRATETQYF. The J gene is TRBJ2-5, the V gene TRBV20-1, with 7 bases matching TRBD2. The CDR3 is 15 residues long. CDR1 DFQATT and CDR2 SNEGSKA come from the germline V gene (reference sequence). Trimming at V came to 0 bases and at J to 4 bases, leaving 8 bases not matched to a gene.

The V gene is TRBV6-5, the J gene TRBJ1-4; 7 nucleotides match TRBD1. Per the germline V gene, CDR1 is MNHEY and CDR2 is SVGAGI. This CDR3 has 17 residues. Germline trimming cut 5 bases from V and 0 bases from J; bases unmatched to any gene: 9. CDR3 protein: CASSRWTGGTTNEKLFF. The CDR3 DNA reads as TGTGCCAGCAGTCGGTGGACAGGCGGTACAACTAATGAAAAACTGTTTTTT.

This clonotype was seen a few times. This sequence joins TRBV5-1 and TRBJ2-7; 10 nucleotides match TRBD1. Germline assignment: CDR1 SGHRS and CDR2 YFSETQ. CDR3 length: 15 residues. V gave up 4 bases and J gave up 4 bases; unmatched junction bases: 8. For the CDR3, the DNA is TGCGCCAGCAGCCCGGGACAGGGGAGTGCTTACGAGCAGTACGTC. This codes for CASSPGQGSAYEQYV.

This chain joins TRBV15 and TRBJ1-5, with TRBD1 identical over 7 bases. This CDR3 contains 13 residues. From germline, CDR1 is LNHNV and CDR2 YYDKDF (reference sequence). V shed 5 bases and J 7 bases; nucleotides not matched to a gene: 5. CDR3 sequence (DNA): TGTGCCACCAGCGCACAGGGGAGACAGCCCCAGCATTTT. Translating gives CATSAQGRQPQHF.

This sequence joins TRBV7-8 and TRBJ1-4; D is perhaps TRBD1 (6 bases). CDR3 length equals 16 residues. Germline V gene sequence: CDR1 SGHVS, CDR2 FQNEAQ. Trimming removed 0 bases from V and 3 bases from J, with 11 bases in between. This CDR3 reads CASSLASRGPNEKLFF. Written as DNA, the CDR3 is TGTGCCAGCAGCTTAGCCTCGCGGGGGCCTAATGAAAAACTGTTTTTT.

The chain uses TRBV2 and TRBJ2-5; D remains ambiguous. The germline V gene has CDR1 SNHLY and CDR2 FYNNEI. The CDR3 is 11 residues long. Trimming stripped 7 bases from V and 4 bases from J, with 7 bases between. This CDR3 reads CASTLAETQYF. The CDR3, as DNA: TGTGCCAGCACCCTCGCAGAGACCCAGTACTTC.

This clonotype was found a few times. The rearrangement joins TRBV2 to TRBJ1-1; D is ambiguous. The CDR3 runs 10 residues. The germline V gene has CDR1 SNHLY and CDR2 FYNNEI. V gave up 7 bases and J gave up 8 bases, with 8 bases separating them. CDR3 coding DNA: TGTGCCAGCAACCTCCCCGAAGCTTTCTTT. Protein sequence: CASNLPEAFF.